Listed here are 20 T cell receptor beta chains from one sample, sequenced in a study of blood T cell repertoires in COVID-19. TCRdb's copy holds only in-frame clones and misses some; the assay was immunoSEQ multiplex PCR. The table shows 250,000 or so clones, with about 85% occurring only once. Sequenced input: PBMCs or T cells enriched from blood (not recorded which). Source of these receptors: a man aged 30 to 39 who had recovered from COVID-19.

This rearrangement joins TRBV7-9 to TRBJ1-1; D is unresolved. Between the trimmed V and J ends, which lost 1 base and 7 bases, there was a span of 13 bases. CDR3 length: 14 residues. Per germline, CDR1 SEHNR and CDR2 FQNEAQ (reference sequence). The CDR3 here is CASSLERAKDEAFF. CDR3 DNA: TGTGCCAGCAGCTTAGAGCGGGCCAAAGATGAAGCTTTCTTT.

The chain carries TRBV9 and TRBJ2-7; maybe TRBD2 (6 bases). V was trimmed by 4 bases and J by 3 bases, leaving 14 bases between them. The CDR3 extends over 14 amino acids. The V gene's germline CDR1 is SGDLS and CDR2 YYNGEE. CDR3 amino acids: CASSPAGGNYEQYF. CDR3 DNA: TGTGCCAGCAGCCCAGCTGGGGGGAACTACGAGCAGTACTTC.

The chain employs TRBV7-8 and TRBJ2-2; TRBD1 is a possible D gene (6 bases). CDR1 is SGHVS and CDR2 is FQNEAQ in the germline V gene. The CDR3 is 15 amino acids. The ends were cut back, 5 bases at V and 9 bases at J, with 19 bases in the middle. The CDR3 region has the DNA TGTGCCAGCAGCCAGTTCCATAACAGGGTCAGGGAGCTGTTTTTT. It specifies CASSQFHNRVRELFF.

The genes are TRBV11-3 and TRBJ2-2; D not resolved. V was clipped by 2 bases and J by 1 base, with 2 bases between them. CDR1 and CDR2 (germline): SGHNT, YENEEA. CDR3 length: 13 amino acids. The CDR3: CASSLQNTGELFF. CDR3 DNA: TGTGCCAGCAGCTTACAGAACACCGGGGAGCTGTTTTTT.

The chain is built from TRBV19 and TRBJ2-2, with a possible D match to TRBD1 (6 bases). Germline-derived CDR1 and CDR2 are LNHDA and SQIVND (reference sequence). The CDR3 covers 15 residues. Between the trimmed V and J ends, which lost 7 bases and 1 base, there was a span of 13 bases. The CDR3 bases are TGTGCCAGTAAGCTCCGGGACAAGAACACCGGGGAGCTGTTTTTT. It is translated as CASKLRDKNTGELFF.

The V and J genes are TRBV7-2 and TRBJ2-3, with D possibly TRBD1 on 5 matching bases. The V end lost 5 bases, the J end lost 5 bases, and 8 bases lay between the germline ends. Germline CDR1 SGHTA, CDR2 FQGNSA. The CDR3 spans 12 residues. The CDR3 here is CASSGAEDTQYF. The CDR3, as DNA: TGTGCCAGCAGCGGGGCCGAAGATACGCAGTATTTT.

CDR3 coding DNA: TGTGCCAGCAGCCATGGACTAGTACCGGGCAATGAGCAGTTCTTC. Its protein is CASSHGLVPGNEQFF. V is TRBV11-3 and J is TRBJ2-1, with 7 bases matching TRBD2. Germline lookup yields CDR1 SGHNT and CDR2 YENEEA. CDR3 length: 15 residues. Trimming took 5 bases from V and 6 from J; bases not matched to a gene: 10.

The chain links TRBV5-5 to TRBJ1-1, with 8 bases lining up with TRBD1. V was clipped by 2 bases and J by 0 bases; unmatched bases: 3. CDR3 length: 15 residues. The germline V gene encodes CDR1 SGHKS and CDR2 YYEKEE (reference sequence). CDR3 nucleotides: TGTGCCAGCAGCTTCGGGACAGGACTGAACACTGAAGCTTTCTTT. Residues: CASSFGTGLNTEAFF.

This chain uses TRBV7-2 with TRBJ2-3; TRBD2 matches at 8 bases. In germline, CDR1 is SGHTA, CDR2 FQGNSA. CDR3 size: 17 residues. V dropped 1 base and J dropped 0; count of bases not matched to a gene: 6. This CDR3 reads CASSLVASGLSTDTQYF. As DNA, the CDR3 is TGTGCCAGCAGCTTAGTGGCTAGCGGGCTAAGCACAGATACGCAGTATTTT.

The CDR3 sequence: CASSSPGQGYRGSGKQYF. As DNA, the CDR3 is TGTGCCAGCAGTTCCCCGGGACAGGGGTATAGGGGTTCAGGCAAGCAGTACTTC. V and J are TRBV27 and TRBJ2-7, with 10 positions matching TRBD1. Germline loops: CDR1 MNHEY, CDR2 SMNVEV (reference sequence). The ends lost 4 bases at V and 8 bases at J; junction bases unmatched: 20. The CDR3 sequence is 18 residues long.

This chain joins TRBV4-3 and TRBJ2-3, with 7 bases lining up with TRBD2. J lost 3 bases, V lost 0 bases, and 9 bases had no gene match. CDR1 and CDR2 from the germline V gene are LGHNA and YSLEER. CDR3 length: 17 residues. The CDR3 here is CASSQDAWGGTTDTQYF. The CDR3 region has the DNA TGCGCCAGCAGCCAAGATGCTTGGGGGGGGACGACAGATACGCAGTATTTT.

V usage is TRBV5-1 and J usage is TRBJ1-1; TRBD1 matches 10 bases. This CDR3 has 14 residues. The germline CDR1 and CDR2 sequences are SGHRS and YFSETQ. The J segment lost 3 bases and the V segment lost 4 bases, leaving 3 bases of the junction unmatched. CDR3 amino acids: CASSPDRGDTEAFF. CDR3 coding DNA: TGCGCCAGCAGCCCGGACAGGGGGGACACTGAAGCTTTCTTT.

The genes are TRBV12-3 or TRBV12-4 and TRBJ1-2, with TRBD1 matching 7 bases. Trimming at V came to 2 bases and at J to 7 bases, leaving 4 bases not matched to a gene. CDR3 size: 13 residues. Here the CDR3 DNA reads TGTGCCAGCAGTTTAAACAGGGGATCTGGCTACACCTTC. Translation: CASSLNRGSGYTF.

The rearrangement links TRBV6-5 to TRBJ1-1, with D possibly TRBD1 on 5 matching bases. This CDR3 contains 12 residues. CDR1 is MNHEY and CDR2 is SVGAGI in the germline V gene. V gave up 6 bases and J gave up 3 bases, with 8 bases separating them. The CDR3 spells CASSQGYTEAFF. The CDR3 DNA sequence: TGTGCCAGCAGCCAGGGTTACACTGAAGCTTTCTTT.

The V gene is TRBV28, the J gene TRBJ1-5; TRBD1 is a possible D gene (6 bases). Germline loops: CDR1 MDHEN, CDR2 SYDVKM. The CDR3 spans 13 residues. V shed 7 bases and J shed 4 bases, with 11 bases lying between them. CDR3 region: CASNRDRNQPQHF. The CDR3 region has the DNA TGTGCCAGCAACAGGGATCGGAATCAGCCCCAGCATTTT. The full variable domain, in which reference TRBV28 and TRBJ1-5 provide the parts outside the CDR3, is DVKVTQSSRYLVKRTGEKVFLECVQDMDHENMFWYRQDPGLGLRLIYFSYDVKMKEKGDIPEGYSVSREKKERFSLILESASTNQTSMYLCASNRDRNQPQHFGDGTRLSIL.

The CDR3 sequence is CASSIAGGPYEQYF. CDR3 DNA sequence: TGTGCCAGCAGTATAGCGGGAGGGCCCTACGAGCAGTACTTC. The V gene is TRBV28, the J gene TRBJ2-7; 11 nucleotides agree with TRBD2. The V gene's germline CDR1 is MDHEN and CDR2 SYDVKM. The junction had 2 bases not matched to a gene; V was cut back by 5 bases and J by 2 bases. This CDR3 is built from 14 residues.

The chain combines TRBV4-3 with TRBJ1-2; TRBD1 agrees at 7 bases. This CDR3 has 16 residues. Germline V gene data show CDR1 as LGHNA and CDR2 as YSLEER. Unmatched junction bases numbered 8, after V lost 0 bases and J lost 4 bases. DNA of the CDR3: TGCGCCAGCAGCCAAGATATGAGGGGGCAGGGCTATGGCTACACCTTC. It is translated as CASSQDMRGQGYGYTF.

The chain combines TRBV29-1 with TRBJ2-5, with D maybe TRBD1 (6 bases). Trimming pared 6 bases from V and 5 bases from J, leaving 16 bases between. This CDR3 has 13 residues. Per germline, CDR1 SQVTM and CDR2 ANQGSEA. CDR3 sequence reads: CSVPAVGAETQYF. Written as DNA, the CDR3 is TGCAGCGTCCCCGCCGTGGGGGCGGAGACCCAGTACTTC.

The V and J genes are TRBV5-4 and TRBJ2-3; 10 bases map to TRBD2. The CDR3 spans 19 residues. CDR1 is SGHNT, CDR2 YYREEE, per germline (reference sequence). J gave up 1 base and V 3 bases, and 14 bases lay outside the gene matches. Here the CDR3 reads CASSSTRSGGVSRTDTQYF. In DNA form, the CDR3 reads TGTGCCAGCAGCTCAACTAGAAGCGGGGGGGTCAGTCGCACAGATACGCAGTATTTT. The full variable domain, rest sourced from reference TRBV5-4 and TRBJ2-3, is ETGVTQSPTHLIKTRGQQVTLRCSSQSGHNTVSWYQQALGQGPQFIFQYYREEENGRGNFPPRFSGLQFPNYSSELNVNALELDDSALYLCASSSTRSGGVSRTDTQYFGPGTRLTVL.

The genes are TRBV6-5 and TRBJ1-5; possible D gene TRBD1, 6 bases. The CDR3 consists of 15 residues. V lost 6 bases and J 5 bases, leaving 17 bases between the germline ends. Germline values: CDR1 MNHEY, CDR2 SVGAGI. CDR3 coding DNA: TGTGCCAGCAGCTCGCACCGGGACACCTATCAGCCCCAGCATTTT. Amino acid sequence: CASSSHRDTYQPQHF.